This is a list of T cell receptor beta chains from one sample in a study of blood T cells in healthy people across ages. TCRdb ran MiXCR on the 5' RACE reads and lists one entry per CDR3 protein. The sample lists 700,000 to 900,000 distinct CDR3 sequences, about 26% occurring once. This sample also belongs to another study, concerning T cells of mothers and their children.

The material sequenced was blood. The receptors derive from a boy aged 10-17 years in good health. The CDR3 runs from the conserved cysteine through the conserved F or W. Fields, in order: D gene, J gene, V gene, clone size, CDR3 DNA, CDR3 protein. D genes are given only for firm matches. Not every row has a clone size; where given, it reads once, few, many or a size class.

d_call: .
j_call: TRBJ1-4
v_call: TRBV28
clone_size: few
cdr3_nt: TGTGCCAGCAGCCGATCGCCAACTAATGAAAAACTGTTTTTT
cdr3_aa: CASSRSPTNEKLFF

d_call: .
j_call: TRBJ2-5
v_call: TRBV20-1
clone_size: .
cdr3_nt: TGCGGTGCTAGCGAACGCGCTAGCCGAATCGGGACCCAGTACTTC
cdr3_aa: CGASERASRIGTQYF

d_call: .
j_call: TRBJ2-1
v_call: TRBV12-3/TRBV12-4
clone_size: .
cdr3_nt: TGTGCCAGCAGTCTCGACCGGGGACTGCCCGCTTCCTACAATGAGCAGTTCTTC
cdr3_aa: CASSLDRGLPASYNEQFF

d_call: .
j_call: TRBJ2-1
v_call: TRBV20-1
clone_size: few
cdr3_nt: TGCAGTGCCACTAAAGGGCATGAGCAGTTCTTC
cdr3_aa: CSATKGHEQFF

d_call: .
j_call: TRBJ1-5
v_call: TRBV6-6
clone_size: .
cdr3_nt: TGTGCCAGCAGTGGGGGCCGGGAGAGCAATCAGCCCCAGCATTTT
cdr3_aa: CASSGGRESNQPQHF

d_call: .
j_call: TRBJ1-3
v_call: TRBV18
clone_size: .
cdr3_nt: TGTGCCAGCTCACCGCTGACTGACTCTGGAAACACCATATATTTT
cdr3_aa: CASSPLTDSGNTIYF

d_call: TRBD1
j_call: TRBJ1-2
v_call: TRBV5-1
clone_size: .
cdr3_nt: TGCGCCAGCAGACGGACAGGGGTGAACCCAAACTATGGCTACACCTTC
cdr3_aa: CASRRTGVNPNYGYTF

d_call: .
j_call: TRBJ1-3
v_call: TRBV4-1
clone_size: few
cdr3_nt: TGCGCCAGCAGCCGCGGACCGAGTTCTGGAAACACCATATATTTT
cdr3_aa: CASSRGPSSGNTIYF

d_call: .
j_call: TRBJ2-7
v_call: TRBV2
clone_size: few
cdr3_nt: TGTGCCAGCAGTGCACAGGGAGGTGGCGAGCAGTACTTC
cdr3_aa: CASSAQGGGEQYF

d_call: .
j_call: TRBJ1-1
v_call: TRBV5-5
clone_size: few
cdr3_nt: TGTGCCAGCAGCATCCTTAGGGTGATGAACACTGAAGCTTTCTTT
cdr3_aa: CASSILRVMNTEAFF

d_call: TRBD2
j_call: TRBJ2-1
v_call: TRBV2
clone_size: .
cdr3_nt: TGTGCCAGCAAGGCTAGCGGCGATGAGCAGTTCTTC
cdr3_aa: CASKASGDEQFF

d_call: .
j_call: TRBJ2-4
v_call: TRBV12-3/TRBV12-4
clone_size: many
cdr3_nt: TGTGCCAGCACCTGGGGTGGAAACATTCAGTACTTC
cdr3_aa: CASTWGGNIQYF

d_call: TRBD1
j_call: TRBJ2-7
v_call: TRBV9
clone_size: few
cdr3_nt: TGTGCCAGCAGCGTGTACCCGGGACAGAACCTCTACGAGCAGTACTTC
cdr3_aa: CASSVYPGQNLYEQYF

d_call: .
j_call: TRBJ2-3
v_call: TRBV6-1
clone_size: few
cdr3_nt: TGTGCCGTCTTAAGGGGACTCTCCACAGATACGCAGTATTTT
cdr3_aa: CAVLRGLSTDTQYF

d_call: TRBD1
j_call: TRBJ2-5
v_call: TRBV7-3
clone_size: .
cdr3_nt: TGTGCCAGCAGCTCTCAGGGGGCAATGGGAGAGACCCAGTACTTC
cdr3_aa: CASSSQGAMGETQYF

d_call: TRBD1
j_call: TRBJ2-5
v_call: TRBV24-1
clone_size: .
cdr3_nt: TGTGCCACCAGTGAACCGGGACAGGGTGAGACCCAGTACTTC
cdr3_aa: CATSEPGQGETQYF

d_call: TRBD1
j_call: TRBJ2-7
v_call: TRBV30
clone_size: .
cdr3_nt: TGTGCCTGGAGTGAAGGGACAGGGGACGAGCAGTACTTC
cdr3_aa: CAWSEGTGDEQYF

d_call: .
j_call: TRBJ1-2
v_call: TRBV6-5
clone_size: .
cdr3_nt: TGTGCCAGCAGTAAGGGTTCGGGCGGCTACACCTTC
cdr3_aa: CASSKGSGGYTF

d_call: .
j_call: TRBJ2-3
v_call: TRBV25-1
clone_size: few
cdr3_nt: TGTGCCAGCAGCAGAGGGGGAACGGCAGATACGCAGTATTTT
cdr3_aa: CASSRGGTADTQYF

d_call: .
j_call: TRBJ2-1
v_call: TRBV24-1
clone_size: few
cdr3_nt: TGTGCCACCAGGCCCAGACCACGGGACCGACCATACGATGAGCAGTTCTTC
cdr3_aa: CATRPRPRDRPYDEQFF

d_call: .
j_call: TRBJ2-5
v_call: TRBV19
clone_size: .
cdr3_nt: TGTGCCAGTAGTACCGACGGCCAAGAGACCCAGTACTTC
cdr3_aa: CASSTDGQETQYF

d_call: .
j_call: TRBJ2-5
v_call: TRBV20-1
clone_size: .
cdr3_nt: TGCAGAGACAGTTTCCAAGAGACCCAGTACTTC
cdr3_aa: CRDSFQETQYF

d_call: .
j_call: TRBJ2-3
v_call: TRBV14
clone_size: once
cdr3_nt: TGTGCCAGCAGCCAAGCTCGGACTAGCACAGATACGCAGTATTTT
cdr3_aa: CASSQARTSTDTQYF

d_call: TRBD1
j_call: TRBJ1-1
v_call: TRBV12-5
clone_size: .
cdr3_nt: TGTGCTAGTGGAGCTAGGACAGGGGAGGTTGGAACTGAAGCTTTCTTT
cdr3_aa: CASGARTGEVGTEAFF

d_call: .
j_call: TRBJ2-2
v_call: TRBV28
clone_size: few
cdr3_nt: TGTGCCAGCACCTCGGCGGGTAGGGCGGTCGGGGAGCTGTTTTTT
cdr3_aa: CASTSAGRAVGELFF

d_call: TRBD1
j_call: TRBJ1-2
v_call: TRBV4-1
clone_size: few
cdr3_nt: TGCGCCAGCAGCCCGCGATCGGAGACAGGGTCGTCTCTAGGCTATGGCTACACCTTC
cdr3_aa: CASSPRSETGSSLGYGYTF

d_call: .
j_call: TRBJ2-3
v_call: TRBV29-1
clone_size: few
cdr3_nt: TGCAGCGTTGCCTTACTTGGCACAGATACGCAGTATTTT
cdr3_aa: CSVALLGTDTQYF

d_call: .
j_call: TRBJ2-3
v_call: TRBV7-3
clone_size: .
cdr3_nt: TGTGCCAGCAGCCTCCTGGACACTCCTAGCACAGATACGCAGTATTTT
cdr3_aa: CASSLLDTPSTDTQYF

d_call: TRBD1
j_call: TRBJ1-4
v_call: TRBV7-9
clone_size: .
cdr3_nt: TGTGCCAGCAGCGTACCGGGACAGGGAGTAGAAAAACTGTTTTTT
cdr3_aa: CASSVPGQGVEKLFF

d_call: .
j_call: TRBJ2-5
v_call: TRBV6-5
clone_size: .
cdr3_nt: TGTGCCAGCAGTTACTCGGGGCAGGGAGAGGCCCAGTACTTC
cdr3_aa: CASSYSGQGEAQYF

d_call: .
j_call: TRBJ1-2
v_call: TRBV30
clone_size: many
cdr3_nt: TGTGCCTGGAACCGGCAGCTCTATGGCTACACCTTC
cdr3_aa: CAWNRQLYGYTF

d_call: .
j_call: TRBJ2-1
v_call: TRBV12-3/TRBV12-4
clone_size: .
cdr3_nt: TGTGCCAGCAATTCCTGGGGGGGGACAGATTCCTACAATGAGCAGTTCTTC
cdr3_aa: CASNSWGGTDSYNEQFF

d_call: TRBD1
j_call: TRBJ1-2
v_call: TRBV3-1
clone_size: .
cdr3_nt: TGTGCCAGCAGCCAAGTACCTACCGGGACAGAGTGGGGTAACTATGGCTACACCTTC
cdr3_aa: CASSQVPTGTEWGNYGYTF

d_call: .
j_call: TRBJ1-4
v_call: TRBV29-1
clone_size: few
cdr3_nt: TGCAGCGTTGGCGGATGGGACGAAAAACTGTTTTTT
cdr3_aa: CSVGGWDEKLFF

d_call: TRBD1
j_call: TRBJ2-5
v_call: TRBV7-9
clone_size: .
cdr3_nt: TGTGCCAGCAGCCCTCGACAGGGTGGAGGAGAGACCCAGTACTTC
cdr3_aa: CASSPRQGGGETQYF

d_call: TRBD2
j_call: TRBJ2-1
v_call: TRBV5-1
clone_size: .
cdr3_nt: TGCGCCAGCGGACGGGACTACTCCTCCTACAATGAGCAGTTCTTC
cdr3_aa: CASGRDYSSYNEQFF

d_call: .
j_call: TRBJ2-2
v_call: TRBV7-3
clone_size: .
cdr3_nt: TGTGCCAGCAACTCCTTTGGTGGACCAGGGTTCACCGGGGAGCTGTTTTTT
cdr3_aa: CASNSFGGPGFTGELFF

d_call: TRBD2
j_call: TRBJ2-5
v_call: TRBV7-2
clone_size: .
cdr3_nt: TGTGCCAGCAAGGGGACTAGCGCAATCCAAGAGACCCAGTACTTC
cdr3_aa: CASKGTSAIQETQYF

d_call: .
j_call: TRBJ1-1
v_call: TRBV6-5
clone_size: few
cdr3_nt: TGTGCCAGCAGTTACTCGAGGAGAAGAACTGAAGCTTTCTTT
cdr3_aa: CASSYSRRRTEAFF

d_call: .
j_call: TRBJ1-1
v_call: TRBV6-6
clone_size: .
cdr3_nt: TGTGCCAGCAGTTACCCGTCGTCGGTGAACACTGAAGCTTTCTTT
cdr3_aa: CASSYPSSVNTEAFF

d_call: TRBD1
j_call: TRBJ2-3
v_call: TRBV15
clone_size: .
cdr3_nt: TGTGCCACCAGACAAGGACAGGGGGAAACAGATACGCAGTATTTT
cdr3_aa: CATRQGQGETDTQYF

d_call: .
j_call: TRBJ2-5
v_call: TRBV7-8
clone_size: few
cdr3_nt: TGTGCCAGCAGCCTTACATCCGAGACCCAGTACTTC
cdr3_aa: CASSLTSETQYF

d_call: .
j_call: TRBJ1-5
v_call: TRBV6-2/TRBV6-3
clone_size: .
cdr3_nt: TGTGCCAGCAGTTACTCGGGGCAGGGCCGCAATCAGCCCCAGCATTTT
cdr3_aa: CASSYSGQGRNQPQHF

d_call: .
j_call: TRBJ1-4
v_call: TRBV2
clone_size: many
cdr3_nt: TGTGCCAGCAACCTTCGGGGAGGGTCGAGCGAAAAACTGTTTTTT
cdr3_aa: CASNLRGGSSEKLFF

d_call: .
j_call: TRBJ2-6
v_call: TRBV20-1
clone_size: .
cdr3_nt: TGCAGTGCTAGAGTGGCCAGGTCTGGGGCCAACGTCCTGACTTTC
cdr3_aa: CSARVARSGANVLTF

d_call: TRBD1
j_call: TRBJ1-1
v_call: TRBV7-3
clone_size: .
cdr3_nt: TGTGCCAGCAGCTCACCCCAGGGGGACAGCAGTGCCACTGAAGCTTTCTTT
cdr3_aa: CASSSPQGDSSATEAFF

d_call: .
j_call: TRBJ2-5
v_call: TRBV7-2
clone_size: .
cdr3_nt: TGTGCCAGCAGCCCCATGGGCCACGGGGAGACCCAGTACTTC
cdr3_aa: CASSPMGHGETQYF

d_call: .
j_call: TRBJ1-2
v_call: TRBV29-1
clone_size: .
cdr3_nt: TGCAGCGTTGATTTACAGGACTATGGCTACACCTTC
cdr3_aa: CSVDLQDYGYTF

d_call: .
j_call: TRBJ1-2
v_call: TRBV7-3
clone_size: .
cdr3_nt: TGTGCCGGCAGCTTTGGGGGGGCAAATGGCTACACCTTC
cdr3_aa: CAGSFGGANGYTF

d_call: .
j_call: TRBJ2-3
v_call: TRBV13
clone_size: few
cdr3_nt: TGTGCCAGCAGCTGGCGGGCGGGTCGCACAGATACGCAGTATTTT
cdr3_aa: CASSWRAGRTDTQYF

d_call: .
j_call: TRBJ2-5
v_call: TRBV27
clone_size: .
cdr3_nt: TGTGCCAGCAGAGGGGCAGGGTCCCTCCAAGAGACCCAGTACTTC
cdr3_aa: CASRGAGSLQETQYF

d_call: TRBD2
j_call: TRBJ2-1
v_call: TRBV3-1
clone_size: few
cdr3_nt: TGTGCCAGCAGCCTCCTAGCGGGTCCTTCCTACAATGAGCAGTTCTTC
cdr3_aa: CASSLLAGPSYNEQFF

d_call: .
j_call: TRBJ1-1
v_call: TRBV4-3
clone_size: .
cdr3_nt: TGCGCCAGCAGCCAAAGTGCAGGGTGGGGGACTGAAGCTTTCTTT
cdr3_aa: CASSQSAGWGTEAFF

d_call: .
j_call: TRBJ1-1
v_call: TRBV3-1
clone_size: .
cdr3_nt: TGTGCCAGCAGCCCAGTGGGGGACCGTTGGTTGGCTTTCTTT
cdr3_aa: CASSPVGDRWLAFF

d_call: .
j_call: TRBJ1-5
v_call: TRBV6-2/TRBV6-3
clone_size: .
cdr3_nt: TGTGCCAGCAGTTACTCAAGGGCACCCATACAGCCCCAGCATTTT
cdr3_aa: CASSYSRAPIQPQHF

d_call: TRBD1
j_call: TRBJ1-3
v_call: TRBV20-1
clone_size: .
cdr3_nt: TGCGGTGCCACCCGGACAGGCTCTGGAAACACCATATATTTT
cdr3_aa: CGATRTGSGNTIYF

d_call: TRBD1
j_call: TRBJ1-6
v_call: TRBV27
clone_size: .
cdr3_nt: TGTGCCAGCAGCCACAGGACAGGAGAGGCCCTCCACTTT
cdr3_aa: CASSHRTGEALHF

d_call: .
j_call: TRBJ1-1
v_call: TRBV28
clone_size: .
cdr3_nt: TGTGCCAGCTCCACAACATCCCCGAACACTGAAGCTTTCTTT
cdr3_aa: CASSTTSPNTEAFF

d_call: TRBD1
j_call: TRBJ1-2
v_call: TRBV4-1
clone_size: few
cdr3_nt: TGCGCCAGCAGCCAAGGGAGGCAGGGGGGTAGGTCTAACTATGGCTACACCTTC
cdr3_aa: CASSQGRQGGRSNYGYTF

d_call: .
j_call: TRBJ1-2
v_call: TRBV10-3
clone_size: .
cdr3_nt: TGTGCCATCAGTGATCCGGGGCTGGCTAACTATGGCTACACCTTC
cdr3_aa: CAISDPGLANYGYTF